This T cell receptor beta chain was identified in a study of blood T cell repertoires in COVID-19. About the study: The cDNA or gDNA used as material had been derived from T cells, B-cell-depleted T cells, or PBMCs.

Original handling: Researchers report that nucleated cell counts were estimated from reference gene primer amplification. Sequenced by immunoSEQ multiplex PCR; TCRdb stores in-frame clones only, minus some. V, J and clone size are taken as reported in that table, and D and trimming were inferred from the DNA itself. The table shows more than 350,000 clones, with roughly 86% occurring only once. The TCR was taken from a woman younger than 45 with COVID-19, enrolled during active disease. The material sequenced was peripheral blood.

The DNA of the CDR3 is TGTGCCAGCAGTCCGAGTCCAGGGGGGGGACTAGCGGGAGCAGCGGAAGAGCAGTACTTC. This sequence encodes CASSPSPGGGLAGAAEEQYF. J is TRBJ2-7 and V is TRBV28; TRBD2 matches 14 bases. Germline trimming cut 5 bases from V and 7 bases from J; bases unmatched to any gene: 22. There are 20 residues in the CDR3. CDR1 MDHEN and CDR2 SYDVKM come from the germline V gene.